A single sample is the source of the 31 T cell receptor beta chains below, sequenced in a study of siplizumab effects on memory and regulatory T cells. Profiled with immunoSEQ multiplex PCR; TCRdb holds only in-frame clones, not every one. The table lists 95,000 to 110,000 clones, 93% of them singletons. The source material was Tregs sorted from blood. Receptors originate from a human donor in good health.

The chain combines TRBV2 with TRBJ2-1; TRBD2 matches 11 bases. There are 14 residues in the CDR3. With V trimmed by 6 bases and J by 7 bases, 5 bases remained unmatched. Germline V gene sequence: CDR1 SNHLY, CDR2 FYNNEI. Here the CDR3 reads CASRPTSGKNEQFF. The DNA of the CDR3 is TGTGCCAGCAGGCCGACTAGCGGGAAGAATGAGCAGTTCTTC.

The chain joins TRBV7-2 to TRBJ2-2; a weak D match, TRBD2 (6 bases). The CDR3 has 16 amino acids. CDR1 SGHTA and CDR2 FQGNSA come from the germline V gene. Trimming shortened V by 5 bases and J by 1 base, and 14 bases separated the two germline ends. The CDR3 protein is CASSLGLGGNTGELFF. The CDR3 DNA follows: TGTGCCAGCAGCCTGGGACTGGGAGGGAACACCGGGGAGCTGTTTTTT.

This chain joins TRBV5-1 and TRBJ2-3; a possible D gene is TRBD2 (5 bases). Between the trimmed V and J ends, which lost 2 bases and 5 bases, there was a span of 12 bases. The germline V gene has CDR1 SGHRS and CDR2 YFSETQ. This CDR3 is built from 14 residues. In nucleotides, the CDR3 is TGCGCCAGCAGCTTTTTGCCTGGAGGAGATACGCAGTATTTT. As protein: CASSFLPGGDTQYF.

This rearrangement joins TRBV6-5 to TRBJ1-6, with 10 bases identical to TRBD1. In germline, CDR1 is MNHEY, CDR2 SVGAGI. V trimming: 6 bases; J trimming: 6 bases; junction bases outside the gene matches: 5. This CDR3 contains 15 residues. CDR3 amino acids: CASRRTGGRNSPLHF. CDR3 nucleotide sequence: TGTGCCAGCAGAAGGACAGGGGGACGTAATTCACCCCTCCACTTT.

V is TRBV5-1 and J is TRBJ1-1; 10 bases are shared with TRBD1. The CDR3 runs 16 residues. Germline V gene lookup returns CDR1 SGHRS and CDR2 YFSETQ. V shed 2 bases, J shed 10 bases, and the junction held 14 bases outside the gene matches. The CDR3 nucleotides are TGCGCCAGCAGCTTAGGTCCGGGACAGGGGTCCGCTCGAGCTTTCTTT. It yields the protein CASSLGPGQGSARAFF.

The chain uses TRBV5-1 and TRBJ2-3; the D is unclear. V lost 5 bases and J 1 base, leaving 17 bases between the germline ends. The CDR3 extends over 16 amino acids. The germline gives CDR1 SGHRS, CDR2 YFSETQ. CDR3 residues: CASSVGELRGTDTQYF. In DNA, the CDR3 is TGCGCCAGCAGTGTAGGAGAGTTACGGGGCACAGATACGCAGTATTTT.

The rearrangement joins TRBV19 to TRBJ1-1, with 9 bases lining up with TRBD1. The CDR3 is 13 amino acids. Germline CDR1 reads LNHDA; CDR2 reads SQIVND (reference sequence). The junction had 8 bases not matched to a gene; V was cut back by 3 bases and J by 12 bases. The CDR3 DNA follows: TGTGCCAGTAGTATTCTGGGGACAGGGCAATCTTTCTTT. Translated, it gives CASSILGTGQSFF.

The chain uses TRBV6-5 and TRBJ1-6; D remains ambiguous. The CDR3 runs 15 residues. Germline V gives CDR1 MNHEY, CDR2 SVGAGI. Trimming left V 2 bases short and J 8 bases short, with 13 bases between. In DNA, the CDR3 is TGTGCCAGCAGTTACGTCTTAGGAGAACATTCACCCCTCCACTTT. This translates into CASSYVLGEHSPLHF.

The table lists this clone with a count of one. The J gene is TRBJ1-3, the V gene TRBV6-1, with 7 nucleotides matching TRBD1. Losses at the gene ends were 10 bases for V and 2 bases for J; bases not matched to a gene: 5. Germline lookup yields CDR1 MNHNS and CDR2 SASEGT. CDR3 size: 13 residues. The DNA of the CDR3 is TGTGCCATCGAGCAGGGGGCTGGAAACACCATATATTTT. The encoded protein is CAIEQGAGNTIYF.

The chain combines TRBV27 with TRBJ1-3; a possible D gene is TRBD1 (5 bases). Trimming removed 0 bases from V and 1 base from J, with 13 bases in between. Germline loops: CDR1 MNHEY, CDR2 SMNVEV (reference sequence). This CDR3 spans 17 amino acids. CDR3 residues: CASSLSGGRISGNTIYF. For the CDR3, the DNA is TGTGCCAGCAGTTTATCGGGGGGACGGATTTCTGGAAACACCATATATTTT.

The chain is built from TRBV4-1 and TRBJ1-2; D is unclear. This CDR3 is 15 amino acids long. V was clipped by 0 bases and J by 2 bases, with 10 bases between them. Looked up from germline, CDR1 is MGHRA and CDR2 is YSYEKL. This CDR3 reads CASSQEASTNYGYTF. The CDR3 bases are TGCGCCAGCAGCCAAGAAGCCTCTACGAACTATGGCTACACCTTC.

The rearrangement joins TRBV9 to TRBJ2-7, with D possibly called TRBD1 or TRBD2 (7 bases each). Trimming pared 3 bases from V and 5 bases from J, leaving 15 bases between. The CDR3 is made up of 14 amino acids. Germline assignment: CDR1 SGDLS and CDR2 YYNGEE. The CDR3 nucleotides are TGTGCCAGCAGCGGCGGGGGACAGTCCAACGAGCAGTACTTC. Its translation: CASSGGGQSNEQYF.

Only one count was recorded for this clone. CDR3 coding DNA: TGTGCCATCAGGGTTATCGGGACAGGGGGACATGGCTACACCTTC. This codes for CAIRVIGTGGHGYTF. The chain is built from TRBV10-3 and TRBJ1-2; 11 bases fit TRBD1. Unmatched junction bases numbered 9, after V lost 6 bases and J lost 6 bases. Germline loops: CDR1 ENHRY, CDR2 SYGVKD. The length of the CDR3 is 15 residues.

This sequence joins TRBV7-2 and TRBJ2-3, with D possibly TRBD2 on 5 matching bases. CDR1 is SGHTA and CDR2 is FQGNSA in the germline V gene. The CDR3 sequence is 14 residues long. Trimming took 2 bases from V and 0 from J, leaving 6 bases between them. For the CDR3, the DNA is TGTGCCAGCAGCTTACGCGGGAGCACAGATACGCAGTATTTT. It translates to CASSLRGSTDTQYF.

The gene calls are TRBV30 and TRBJ2-6, with D perhaps matching TRBD1 (6 bases). The CDR3 runs 16 residues. The germline V gene encodes CDR1 GTSNPN and CDR2 SVGIG (reference sequence). The V and J ends lost 0 bases and 4 bases respectively, with 13 bases between them. The CDR3 DNA is TGTGCCTGGAGTGTACGATTAGGGACAGGGGCCAACGTCCTGACTTTC. This translates into CAWSVRLGTGANVLTF.

The chain uses TRBV5-1 and TRBJ1-1; no reliable D call. There are 14 residues in the CDR3. V gave up 1 base and J gave up 0 bases, with 7 bases separating them. The V gene's germline CDR1 is SGHRS and CDR2 YFSETQ. The CDR3 here is CASSLPPLNTEAFF. The CDR3 DNA reads as TGCGCCAGCAGCTTGCCCCCACTGAACACTGAAGCTTTCTTT.

This rearrangement joins TRBV2 to TRBJ2-1; D is unclear. The ends were cut back, 4 bases at V and 7 bases at J, with 8 bases in the middle. Germline V gene lookup returns CDR1 SNHLY and CDR2 FYNNEI. The CDR3 has 12 residues. The DNA for the CDR3 is TGTGCCAGCAGTGGGCTAGTAAATGAGCAGTTCTTC. Residues: CASSGLVNEQFF. Variable domain in full (rest from reference TRBV2 and TRBJ2-1): EPEVTQTPSHQVTQMGQEVILRCVPISNHLYFYWYRQILGQKVEFLVSFYNNEISEKSEIFDDQFSVERPDGSNFTLKIRSTKLEDSAMYFCASSGLVNEQFFGPGTRLTVL.

The chain recombines TRBV7-2 with TRBJ2-7, with TRBD2 identical over 9 bases. The CDR3 is 15 residues long. Germline CDR1 is SGHTA and CDR2 is FQGNSA. Trimming cost V 2 bases and J 4 bases; bases outside gene matches: 6. CDR3: CASSLLAGRTYEQYF. CDR3 bases: TGTGCCAGCAGCTTACTAGCGGGAAGAACTTACGAGCAGTACTTC.

This chain joins TRBV2 and TRBJ2-3, with 8 bases lining up with TRBD2. After removal of 9 bases from V and 3 bases from J, the junction contained 11 bases not matched to a gene. Germline-derived CDR1 and CDR2 are SNHLY and FYNNEI. The CDR3 extends over 15 amino acids. The CDR3 sequence: CASRPGLVPTDTQYF. DNA for the CDR3: TGTGCCAGTCGTCCGGGACTAGTTCCTACAGATACGCAGTATTTT.

The CDR3 spells CASSQGPRGRETQYF. The CDR3 DNA follows: TGTGCCAGCAGCCAAGGCCCCCGAGGTAGAGAGACCCAGTACTTC. The V gene is TRBV14, the J gene TRBJ2-5, with D unresolved. Germline loops: CDR1 SGHDN, CDR2 FVKESK. The CDR3 runs to 15 residues. The V and J ends lost 1 base and 4 bases respectively, with 13 bases between them.

The rearrangement links TRBV5-4 to TRBJ2-7; TRBD1 is a possible D gene (5 bases). Between the trimmed V and J ends, which lost 1 base and 6 bases, there was a span of 8 bases. Looked up from germline, CDR1 is SGHNT and CDR2 is YYREEE (reference sequence). The CDR3 extends over 12 amino acids. CDR3 DNA sequence: TGTGCCAGCAGCTTGCAGGGTGGCGAGCAGTACTTC. This gives the protein CASSLQGGEQYF. The full variable domain, with the rest looked up from reference TRBV5-4 and TRBJ2-7, is ETGVTQSPTHLIKTRGQQVTLRCSSQSGHNTVSWYQQALGQGPQFIFQYYREEENGRGNFPPRFSGLQFPNYSSELNVNALELDDSALYLCASSLQGGEQYFGPGTRLTVT.

The chain links TRBV4-3 to TRBJ2-4; perhaps TRBD2 as D (5 bases). This CDR3 has 15 residues. The germline gives CDR1 LGHNA, CDR2 YSLEER. Deletions cut 5 bases from V and 2 bases from J, with 13 bases between. In nucleotides, the CDR3 is TGCGCCAGCAGCGCTCAACTAGATTCCAAAAACATTCAGTACTTC. Amino acids: CASSAQLDSKNIQYF.

The rearrangement links TRBV14 to TRBJ2-5; TRBD2 matches at 9 bases. V was clipped by 4 bases and J by 2 bases; unmatched bases: 11. CDR1 and CDR2 from the germline V gene are SGHDN and FVKESK. The CDR3 is 17 residues long. The CDR3 reads CASSPLRAGGLQETQYF. The CDR3 coding sequence is TGTGCCAGCAGCCCTCTGAGAGCGGGGGGCCTGCAAGAGACCCAGTACTTC.

The count of this clone is one. The chain couples TRBV7-8 to TRBJ2-5, with 12 bases aligning to TRBD2. Germline V CDR1 and CDR2: SGHVS, FQNEAQ. The CDR3 runs to 17 residues. V dropped 5 bases and J dropped 3; count of bases not matched to a gene: 10. CDR3 residues: CASSPRLAGERKETQYF. For the CDR3, the DNA is TGTGCCAGCAGCCCGAGACTAGCGGGAGAGAGAAAAGAGACCCAGTACTTC.

The sample holds one count of this clone. The chain has TRBV5-1 and TRBJ1-2; 10 bases are shared with TRBD1. This CDR3 contains 13 residues. Looked up from germline, CDR1 is SGHRS and CDR2 is YFSETQ. The trim removed 10 bases at V and 2 bases at J, leaving 5 bases unmatched. In DNA, the CDR3 is TGCGCCTCCCGACAGGGGGCGAACTATGGCTACACCTTC. Translated: CASRQGANYGYTF. Together with reference TRBV5-1 and TRBJ1-2, the CDR3 gives the full variable domain: KAGVTQTPRYLIKTRGQQVTLSCSPISGHRSVSWYQQTPGQGLQFLFEYFSETQRNKGNFPGRFSGRQFSNSRSEMNVSTLELGDSALYLCASRQGANYGYTFGSGTRLTVV.

This rearrangement joins TRBV6-1 to TRBJ1-2, with TRBD1 matching over 9 bases. The CDR3 length is 14 residues. V trimming: 7 bases; J trimming: 2 bases; junction bases outside the gene matches: 5. Germline V gene sequence: CDR1 MNHNS, CDR2 SASEGT. The CDR3 spells CASTGTGRNYGYTF. CDR3 nucleotides: TGTGCCAGCACCGGGACAGGGCGAAACTATGGCTACACCTTC.

The chain joins TRBV7-3 to TRBJ2-1, with 11 bases lining up with TRBD2. This CDR3 is 15 amino acids long. V shed 5 bases and J 7 bases; nucleotides not matched to a gene: 7. The germline V gene encodes CDR1 SGHTA and CDR2 FQGTGA. The CDR3 sequence is CASSPASGGQNEQFF. CDR3 coding DNA: TGTGCCAGCAGCCCCGCTAGCGGGGGGCAGAATGAGCAGTTCTTC.

V usage is TRBV12-1 and J usage is TRBJ2-2; the table's D gene call, TRBD2, was not cross checked with the DNA. TRBV12-1 is deemed a pseudogene. The CDR3 runs 15 residues. The CDR3 DNA reads TGTGCCAGCATCATCAAAGGCGGGAACACCGGGGAGCTGTTTTTT. It specifies CASIIKGGNTGELFF.

The chain has TRBV5-4 and TRBJ2-2; D possibly corresponds to TRBD2 (7 bases). CDR3 size: 12 residues. Germline CDR1 is SGHNT and CDR2 is YYREEE (reference sequence). V dropped 7 bases and J dropped 6 bases, with 10 bases sitting between them. The CDR3 nucleotides read TGTGCCAGCGAGGGGGGGTCCGGGGAGCTGTTTTTT. Protein sequence: CASEGGSGELFF.

CDR3: CASDQTSSYEQYF. The DNA of the CDR3 is TGTGCCAGCGACCAGACGAGCTCCTACGAGCAGTACTTC. This chain uses TRBV2 with TRBJ2-7; D is unresolved. V lost 8 bases, J lost 0 bases, and 11 bases lay in between. CDR1 and CDR2 (germline): SNHLY, FYNNEI. The CDR3 covers 13 residues.

V usage is TRBV6-6 and J usage is TRBJ2-1; maybe TRBD1 (6 bases). Trimming pared 7 bases from V and 8 bases from J, leaving 15 bases between. The CDR3 is 13 residues long. Germline V gene lookup returns CDR1 MNHNY and CDR2 SVGAGI (reference sequence). The CDR3 spells CASTSDRPHEQFF. In nucleotides, the CDR3 is TGTGCCAGCACCTCCGACAGGCCCCATGAGCAGTTCTTC.